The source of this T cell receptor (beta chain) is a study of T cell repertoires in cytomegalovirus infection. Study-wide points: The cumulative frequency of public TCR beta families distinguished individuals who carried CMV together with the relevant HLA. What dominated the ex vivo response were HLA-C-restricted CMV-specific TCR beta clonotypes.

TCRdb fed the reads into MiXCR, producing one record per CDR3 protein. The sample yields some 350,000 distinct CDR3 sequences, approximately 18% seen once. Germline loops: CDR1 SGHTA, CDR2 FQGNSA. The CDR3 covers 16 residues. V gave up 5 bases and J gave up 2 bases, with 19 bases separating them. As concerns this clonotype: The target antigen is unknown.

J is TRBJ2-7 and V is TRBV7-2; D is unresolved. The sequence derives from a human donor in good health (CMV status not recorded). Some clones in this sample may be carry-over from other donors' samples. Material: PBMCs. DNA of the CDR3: TGTGCCAGCAGCCAAGTTGGTGCTACCTCCCCCTACGAGCAGTACTTC. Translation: CASSQVGATSPYEQYF.